Listed below are T cell receptor beta chains from one sample, sequenced in a study of persistence of HIV-infected CD4 T cells. No antigen has been identified for these receptors. Clones were sequenced by immunoSEQ multiplex PCR, and TCRdb holds only the in-frame ones, with some missing. This table holds roughly 32,000 clones, roughly four fifths found once. Sequencing was performed on CD4+ T cells sorted from PBMCs after roughly 18-hour stimulation, taken from a patient who received antiretroviral therapy. The origin of the receptors is an adult man with HIV who was CMV-seropositive. Both conserved end residues are part of each CDR3. D genes are given only for firm matches. Clone size is not always given. Where it is, it says once, few, many or a class for expanded clones.

CDR3 length: 15
V gene: TRBV18
D gene: TRBD1
clone size: -
J gene: TRBJ1-6
CDR3 DNA: TGTGCCAGCTCACCACGGCAGGGGGAGAATTCACCCCTCCACTTT
CDR3 protein: CASSPRQGENSPLHF

CDR3 length: 15
V gene: TRBV2
D gene: TRBD2
clone size: -
J gene: TRBJ2-7
CDR3 DNA: TGTGCCAGCAGCCTAGCGGGGGGGAGCTCCTACGAGCAGTACTTC
CDR3 protein: CASSLAGGSSYEQYF

CDR3 length: 19
V gene: TRBV6-1
D gene: TRBD1
clone size: medium-sized
J gene: TRBJ2-1
CDR3 DNA: TGTGCCAGCAGTGAAGTTGTGCCGAGGACAGGGAGTCTCTACAATGAGCAGTTCTTC
CDR3 protein: CASSEVVPRTGSLYNEQFF

CDR3 length: 11
V gene: TRBV29-1
D gene: TRBD1
clone size: -
J gene: TRBJ1-4
CDR3 DNA: TGCAGCGTTGAGTGGACAGGAAAACTGTTTTTT
CDR3 protein: CSVEWTGKLFF

CDR3 length: 14
V gene: TRBV24-1
D gene: -
clone size: once
J gene: TRBJ2-1
CDR3 DNA: TGTGCCACCAGTGGGCCTAGCTCCTACAATGAGCAGTTCTTC
CDR3 protein: CATSGPSSYNEQFF

CDR3 length: 12
V gene: TRBV30
D gene: -
clone size: -
J gene: TRBJ2-3
CDR3 DNA: TGTGCCTGGAGTGTACTAAGGGATACGCAGTATTTT
CDR3 protein: CAWSVLRDTQYF

CDR3 length: 15
V gene: TRBV15
D gene: -
clone size: few
J gene: TRBJ1-1
CDR3 DNA: TGTGCCACCAGCAGAGATACAGGGAGGTACACTGAAGCTTTCTTT
CDR3 protein: CATSRDTGRYTEAFF

CDR3 length: 15
V gene: TRBV3-1/TRBV3-2
D gene: -
clone size: few
J gene: TRBJ2-5
CDR3 DNA: TGTGCCAGCAGCCAAGACGGACTATCTCAAGAGACCCAGTACTTC
CDR3 protein: CASSQDGLSQETQYF

CDR3 length: 13
V gene: TRBV30
D gene: -
clone size: -
J gene: TRBJ1-4
CDR3 DNA: TGTGCCTGGGCCCGGGATTATAATGAAAAACTGTTTTTT
CDR3 protein: CAWARDYNEKLFF

CDR3 length: 16
V gene: TRBV4-1
D gene: TRBD2
clone size: -
J gene: TRBJ2-7
CDR3 DNA: TGCGCCAGCAGCTTGGGACTAGCGGGGACCTCCTACGAGCAGTACTTC
CDR3 protein: CASSLGLAGTSYEQYF

CDR3 length: 14
V gene: TRBV19
D gene: TRBD2
clone size: -
J gene: TRBJ2-3
CDR3 DNA: TGTGCCAGTAGTATGGGACTAGCTGCAGATACGCAGTATTTT
CDR3 protein: CASSMGLAADTQYF

CDR3 length: 13
V gene: TRBV7-2
D gene: -
clone size: once
J gene: TRBJ1-1
CDR3 DNA: TGTGCCAGCAGCTTAGCGACAGGAGGGGGAGCTTTCTTT
CDR3 protein: CASSLATGGGAFF

CDR3 length: 13
V gene: TRBV6-5
D gene: TRBD1
clone size: -
J gene: TRBJ2-7
CDR3 DNA: TGTGCCAGCAGCAAGGGACAGGGCTACGAGCAGTACTTC
CDR3 protein: CASSKGQGYEQYF

CDR3 length: 17
V gene: TRBV7-9
D gene: TRBD2
clone size: -
J gene: TRBJ2-2
CDR3 DNA: TGTGCCAGCAGCTCACCCCTACAGCGGGGGAACACCGGGGAGCTGTTTTTT
CDR3 protein: CASSSPLQRGNTGELFF

CDR3 length: 13
V gene: TRBV6-5
D gene: -
clone size: -
J gene: TRBJ1-2
CDR3 DNA: TGTGCCAGCAGAATTACACAGAACTATGGCTACACCTTC
CDR3 protein: CASRITQNYGYTF

CDR3 length: 17
V gene: TRBV14
D gene: TRBD2
clone size: -
J gene: TRBJ2-3
CDR3 DNA: TGTGCCAGCAGCCAAGATTTCAGCGGGGGGGCGTTTGATACGCAGTATTTT
CDR3 protein: CASSQDFSGGAFDTQYF

CDR3 length: 12
V gene: TRBV4-3
D gene: -
clone size: -
J gene: TRBJ1-4
CDR3 DNA: TGCGCCAGCAGCCAAGAAGGGGAAAAACTGTTTTTT
CDR3 protein: CASSQEGEKLFF

CDR3 length: 13
V gene: TRBV19
D gene: -
clone size: -
J gene: TRBJ1-4
CDR3 DNA: TGTGCCAGTAAAAAAACAACTAATGAAAAACTGTTTTTT
CDR3 protein: CASKKTTNEKLFF

CDR3 length: 15
V gene: TRBV14
D gene: -
clone size: -
J gene: TRBJ2-5
CDR3 DNA: TGTGCCAGCAGCCAAGGGGGGGCGAAGCAAGAGACCCAGTACTTC
CDR3 protein: CASSQGGAKQETQYF

CDR3 length: 14
V gene: TRBV5-5
D gene: TRBD1
clone size: -
J gene: TRBJ2-5
CDR3 DNA: TGTGCCAGCAGCAACACAGGGGGCCGGGAGACCCAGTACTTC
CDR3 protein: CASSNTGGRETQYF

CDR3 length: 14
V gene: TRBV3-1/TRBV3-2
D gene: -
clone size: -
J gene: TRBJ1-3
CDR3 DNA: TGTGCCAGCAGCCAAGGCAGGGCTGGAAACACCATATATTTT
CDR3 protein: CASSQGRAGNTIYF

CDR3 length: 14
V gene: TRBV9
D gene: -
clone size: -
J gene: TRBJ1-6
CDR3 DNA: TGTGCCAGCAGCGTACGGGGCTCGGATTCACCCCTCCACTTT
CDR3 protein: CASSVRGSDSPLHF

CDR3 length: 15
V gene: TRBV6-2/TRBV6-3
D gene: TRBD2
clone size: -
J gene: TRBJ2-7
CDR3 DNA: TGTGCCAGCAGTAGACCTAGCGGGGGTACCTACGAGCAGTACTTC
CDR3 protein: CASSRPSGGTYEQYF